This note documents a single T cell receptor beta chain sequence. Clones were sequenced by immunoSEQ multiplex PCR, and TCRdb holds only the in-frame ones, with some missing. The sample lists approximately 280,000 clones, around nine tenths seen once, with about 4.6% in the top ten. The CDR3 is made up of 15 amino acids. Per germline, CDR1 SGHTA and CDR2 FQGNSA. V lost 0 bases and J lost 3; bases outside the gene matches: 2. The data originate from a study of blood T cell repertoires in COVID-19. The source of this sequence is a man in his forties with acute or convalescent COVID-19. Source material: peripheral blood. J is TRBJ1-5 and V is TRBV7-2; 7 bases map to TRBD1. CDR3 DNA: TGTGCCAGCAGCTTAGCGGACAGGTTCAATCAGCCCCAGCATTTT. Amino acid sequence: CASSLADRFNQPQHF. Using reference TRBV7-2 and TRBJ1-5 for the parts outside the CDR3, the full variable domain is GAGVSQSPSNKVTEKGKDVELRCDPISGHTALYWYRQSLGQGLEFLIYFQGNSAPDKSGLPSDRFSAERTGGSVSTLTIQRTQQEDSAVYLCASSLADRFNQPQHFGDGTRLSIL.